Shown below are 6 T cell receptor beta chains from a single sample sequenced in a study of blood T cell repertoires in COVID-19. Generated by immunoSEQ multiplex PCR, the TCRdb table keeps only in-frame clones and is missing some. The sample carries hundreds of thousands of clones, around 90% recorded once. The specimen was PBMCs or T cells enriched from blood (not recorded which). Receptors were obtained from a man aged 55 to 69 who had recovered from COVID-19.

This rearrangement joins TRBV30 to TRBJ1-1; D ambiguous. Trimming shortened V by 2 bases and J by 11 bases, and 12 bases separated the two germline ends. CDR3 size: 11 residues. CDR1 and CDR2 from the germline V gene are GTSNPN and SVGIG (reference sequence). The CDR3 spells CAWSSVNTAFF. CDR3 DNA: TGTGCCTGGAGTTCCGTTAACACGGCTTTCTTT.

The chain carries TRBV11-3 and TRBJ2-5; perhaps TRBD1 as D (5 bases). This CDR3 is built from 16 residues. CDR1 is SGHNT and CDR2 is YENEEA in the germline V gene. Trimming cost V 1 base and J 1 base, with 13 bases left between them. CDR3 in DNA: TGTGCCAGCAGCTTAGGAGACAGCCGACTCCAAGAGACCCAGTACTTC. It translates to CASSLGDSRLQETQYF.

The V and J genes are TRBV18 and TRBJ1-6; D is possibly TRBD1 (6 bases). The CDR3 has 17 amino acids. V shed 4 bases and J shed 8 bases, with 21 bases lying between them. The germline V gene has CDR1 KGHSH and CDR2 LQKENI. CDR3 in DNA: TGTGCCAGCTCACAGAGACAGGTCCTGACCTTGGATTCACCCCTCCACTTT. Its protein product is CASSQRQVLTLDSPLHF.

Only one count was recorded for this clone. The rearrangement uses TRBV7-8 and TRBJ1-1, with unresolved D. The germline V gene has CDR1 SGHVS and CDR2 FQNEAQ. The CDR3 is made up of 13 amino acids. V gave up 1 base and J gave up 5 bases, with 8 bases separating them. CDR3 region: CASSLGLKTEAFF. Here the CDR3 DNA reads TGTGCCAGCAGCTTAGGCCTAAAGACTGAAGCTTTCTTT. The whole variable domain, remainder taken from reference TRBV7-8 and TRBJ1-1, is GAGVSQSPRYKVAKRGQDVALRCDPISGHVSLFWYQQALGQGPEFLTYFQNEAQLDKSGLPSDRFFAERPEGSVSTLKIQRTQQEDSAVYLCASSLGLKTEAFFGQGTRLTVV.

V and J are TRBV7-8 and TRBJ1-6; 10 bases are shared with TRBD1. V dropped 5 bases and J dropped 6; count of bases not matched to a gene: 7. The CDR3 has 16 residues. In germline, CDR1 is SGHVS, CDR2 FQNEAQ. This CDR3 is CASSPGTGVFNSPLHF. The CDR3 DNA is TGTGCCAGCAGCCCCGGGACAGGGGTTTTTAATTCACCCCTCCACTTT.

This chain uses TRBV18 with TRBJ2-3; 7 positions match TRBD2. The CDR3 spans 16 residues. Germline V gene lookup returns CDR1 KGHSH and CDR2 LQKENI. J gave up 0 bases and V 2 bases, and 5 bases lay outside the gene matches. The CDR3 loop is CASSPRNSGSTDTQYF. In DNA form, the CDR3 reads TGTGCCAGCTCACCAAGGAATAGCGGGAGCACAGATACGCAGTATTTT. The full variable domain, completed using reference TRBV18 and TRBJ2-3, is NAGVMQNPRHLVRRRGQEARLRCSPMKGHSHVYWYRQLPEEGLKFMVYLQKENIIDESGMPKERFSAEFPKEGPSILRIQQVVRGDSAAYFCASSPRNSGSTDTQYFGPGTRLTVL.